These 23 T cell receptor beta chains originate from one sample sequenced in a study of cytomegalovirus exposure and HLA in healthy donors. Some clones are missing from TCRdb's copy, which holds only in-frame ones; the method was immunoSEQ multiplex PCR. The sample consists of about 350,000 clones, roughly 87% of them appearing once. The sequencing input was PBMCs. The receptors here all came from a woman aged 25 to 45 in good health and CMV-seropositive.

This clone was counted once. J is TRBJ1-1 and V is TRBV4-1; no reliable D call. V was shortened by 0 bases and J by 3 bases, with 11 bases between the two germline ends. Germline loops: CDR1 MGHRA, CDR2 YSYEKL. This CDR3 is 15 amino acids long. The CDR3 protein is CASSQEWQTDTEAFF. As DNA, the CDR3 is TGCGCCAGCAGCCAAGAGTGGCAGACGGACACTGAAGCTTTCTTT.

The rearrangement joins TRBV9 to TRBJ2-5; D possibly corresponds to TRBD2 (7 bases). In germline, CDR1 is SGDLS, CDR2 YYNGEE. V shed 0 bases and J shed 2 bases, with 20 bases lying between them. The CDR3 contains 18 residues. The DNA of the CDR3 is TGTGCCAGCAGCGTAGGAGGCGGGGGCGCCGGGGGGCAAGAGACCCAGTACTTC. Its protein product is CASSVGGGGAGGQETQYF.

The V and J genes are TRBV13 and TRBJ1-1; perhaps TRBD1 as D (5 bases). The CDR3 length is 15 residues. Germline V gene sequence: CDR1 PRHDT, CDR2 FYEKMQ (reference sequence). With 5 bases removed from V and 1 base from J, the gap between germline ends came to 14 bases. The CDR3 loop reads CASSLIARENTEAFF. The DNA for the CDR3 is TGTGCCAGCAGCCTAATAGCCAGGGAGAACACTGAAGCTTTCTTT. The full variable domain, in which reference TRBV13 and TRBJ1-1 provide the parts outside the CDR3, is AAGVIQSPRHLIKEKRETATLKCYPIPRHDTVYWYQQGPGQDPQFLISFYEKMQSDKGSIPDRFSAQQFSDYHSELNMSSLELGDSALYFCASSLIARENTEAFFGQGTRLTVV.

The chain joins TRBV6-5 to TRBJ1-5; TRBD1 aligns across 8 bases. Germline V gene data show CDR1 as MNHEY and CDR2 as SVGAGI. There are 14 residues in the CDR3. With V trimmed by 6 bases and J by 2 bases, 3 bases remained unmatched. The CDR3 sequence is CASRSTGGNQPQHF. DNA for the CDR3: TGTGCCAGCAGATCGACAGGGGGCAATCAGCCCCAGCATTTT.

The DNA for the CDR3 is TGTGCCTGGAGATTATTAGCGGGGGGCACAGATACGCAGTATTTT. Translated, it gives CAWRLLAGGTDTQYF. The V gene is TRBV30, the J gene TRBJ2-3, with TRBD2 matching over 9 bases. The CDR3 contains 15 residues. The V and J ends lost 3 bases and 1 base, in that order; junction bases with no gene match: 5. CDR1 is GTSNPN, CDR2 SVGIG, per germline (reference sequence).

This chain uses TRBV5-4 with TRBJ2-1; 7 bases are a match to TRBD1. CDR3 length equals 15 residues. Germline CDR1 reads SGHNT; CDR2 reads YYREEE (reference sequence). The ends lost 4 bases at V and 5 bases at J; junction bases unmatched: 9. CDR3 in amino acids: CASSPTGPNHNEQFF. The CDR3, as DNA: TGTGCCAGCAGCCCGACAGGGCCCAATCACAATGAGCAGTTCTTC.

The rearrangement joins TRBV6-1 to TRBJ2-5; no firm D call. The CDR3 contains 13 residues. Per germline, CDR1 MNHNS and CDR2 SASEGT. V was trimmed by 1 base and J by 4 bases, leaving 7 bases between them. The DNA for the CDR3 is TGTGCCAGCAGTGAAGTGCGGCGAGAGACCCAGTACTTC. It translates to CASSEVRRETQYF.

This chain connects TRBV29-1 to TRBJ1-1, with 8 bases that match TRBD1. Germline CDR1 reads SQVTM; CDR2 reads ANQGSEA. This CDR3 spans 12 amino acids. Trimming removed 7 bases from V and 8 bases from J; junction bases left unmatched: 9. The CDR3 DNA follows: TGCAGCGGTTCAGGGGGCGGTCGGGAAGCTTTCTTT. This codes for CSGSGGGREAFF.

This clone turned up a few times. The chain couples TRBV2 to TRBJ1-5; D is unresolved. V was shortened by 7 bases and J by 4 bases, with 20 bases between the two germline ends. Per the germline V gene, CDR1 is SNHLY and CDR2 is FYNNEI. The CDR3 is 16 residues long. CDR3 region: CASNLDRAAGNQPQHF. The CDR3 nucleotides read TGTGCCAGCAATCTGGATAGGGCGGCTGGGAATCAGCCCCAGCATTTT.

The chain links TRBV15 to TRBJ2-7; 9 positions match TRBD2. The V gene end was trimmed by 0 bases and the J gene end by 12 bases; junction bases not matched to a gene: 6. Germline-derived CDR1 and CDR2 are LNHNV and YYDKDF (reference sequence). This CDR3 region has 13 residues. For the CDR3, the DNA is TGTGCCACCAGCAGAGATTCTAGCGGGAACGCGTACTTC. Translating it yields CATSRDSSGNAYF.

For the CDR3, the DNA is TGCGCCAGCGCACTCGGGGCCCCAATCATCTACAATGAGCAGTTCTTC. This sequence encodes CASALGAPIIYNEQFF. The chain combines TRBV5-1 with TRBJ2-1, with D possibly being TRBD1 or TRBD2 (5 bases each). Germline values: CDR1 SGHRS, CDR2 YFSETQ. The CDR3 runs to 16 residues. V shed 7 bases and J shed 3 bases, with 20 bases lying between them.

This rearrangement joins TRBV5-6 to TRBJ2-7; D might be TRBD1 or TRBD2, each matching 5 bases. The germline gives CDR1 SGHDT, CDR2 YYEEEE. Trimming took 4 bases from V and 6 from J, leaving 14 bases between them. The CDR3 spans 13 residues. CDR3 amino acids: CASSPSRELEQYF. CDR3 nucleotide sequence: TGTGCCAGCAGCCCAAGCAGGGAGCTCGAGCAGTACTTC.

The chain uses TRBV5-1 and TRBJ2-7, with 8 positions matching TRBD2. This CDR3 is built from 15 residues. Germline CDR1 reads SGHRS; CDR2 reads YFSETQ. With V trimmed by 1 base and J by 1 base, 4 bases remained unmatched. CDR3 sequence reads: CASSLFAGGSYEQYF. In DNA form, the CDR3 reads TGCGCCAGCAGCTTGTTTGCGGGAGGATCCTACGAGCAGTACTTC. Looking up the rest from reference TRBV5-1 and TRBJ2-7 gives the full variable domain: KAGVTQTPRYLIKTRGQQVTLSCSPISGHRSVSWYQQTPGQGLQFLFEYFSETQRNKGNFPGRFSGRQFSNSRSEMNVSTLELGDSALYLCASSLFAGGSYEQYFGPGTRLTVT.

The chain is built from TRBV23-1 and TRBJ1-6, with D possibly matching TRBD1 (5 bases). TRBV23-1 is treated as an ORF (open reading frame) with a function not yet certain. V shed 1 base and J shed 5 bases, with 27 bases lying between them. The CDR3 length is 21 residues. CDR3 bases: TGCGCCAGCAGTCAATATCCATACACCGGGGGACGGTCCCGAAATAATTCACCCCTCCACTTT. This codes for CASSQYPYTGGRSRNNSPLHF.

This rearrangement joins TRBV30 to TRBJ2-2; D gene ambiguous. Germline lookup yields CDR1 GTSNPN and CDR2 SVGIG (reference sequence). V dropped 1 base and J dropped 6 bases, with 6 bases sitting between them. The CDR3 contains 12 residues. The CDR3 region is CAWSGESGELFF. The CDR3 nucleotides read TGTGCCTGGAGTGGGGAATCCGGGGAGCTGTTTTTT.

The genes are TRBV7-8 and TRBJ2-3, with D uncertain. Trimming took off 3 bases at V and 2 bases at J, with 9 bases between the two ends. Germline V gene data show CDR1 as SGHVS and CDR2 as FQNEAQ. The CDR3 is 14 amino acids. DNA of the CDR3: TGTGCCAGCAGCTTGCTACCGGTCACAGATACGCAGTATTTT. Its translation: CASSLLPVTDTQYF.

The rearrangement uses TRBV6-5 and TRBJ2-2; 9 bases agree with TRBD2. From germline, CDR1 is MNHEY and CDR2 SVGAGI. The CDR3 consists of 15 residues. V lost 6 bases, J lost 5 bases, and 7 bases stayed unmatched. In nucleotides, the CDR3 is TGTGCCAGCAGGAGAGCGGGAGGAGGTACCGGGGAGCTGTTTTTT. It is translated as CASRRAGGGTGELFF.

The chain employs TRBV30 and TRBJ2-7; D is unresolved. CDR3 length: 12 amino acids. Germline CDR1 and CDR2: GTSNPN and SVGIG (reference sequence). Trimming removed 0 bases from V and 6 bases from J, with 9 bases in between. The CDR3 here is CAWSVRVGEQYF. The CDR3 DNA is TGTGCCTGGAGTGTACGAGTTGGCGAGCAGTACTTC.

J is TRBJ2-5 and V is TRBV28; tentatively, D is TRBD2 (5 bases). CDR1 is MDHEN, CDR2 SYDVKM, per germline. V was cut by 1 base and J by 3 bases, with 12 bases left in between. This CDR3 comprises 15 residues. In DNA form, the CDR3 reads TGTGCCAGCAGTTTATCCCATACTAGTAAAGAGACCCAGTACTTC. Its translation: CASSLSHTSKETQYF.

V gene TRBV7-2 combines with J gene TRBJ2-7, with 10 bases fitting TRBD2. Germline loops: CDR1 SGHTA, CDR2 FQGNSA. There are 16 residues in the CDR3. The V and J ends lost 5 bases and 7 bases, in that order; junction bases with no gene match: 14. CDR3 protein: CASSSLGTSGVREQYF. As DNA, the CDR3 is TGTGCCAGCAGCAGCTTGGGAACTAGCGGGGTTCGGGAGCAGTACTTC.

This rearrangement joins TRBV28 to TRBJ2-6; 8 nucleotides match TRBD1. V shed 0 bases, J shed 2 bases, and the junction held 3 bases outside the gene matches. This CDR3 contains 17 residues. Germline assignment: CDR1 MDHEN and CDR2 SYDVKM. CDR3 in DNA: TGTGCCAGCAGTTTATGGACAGGGGAAACTGGGGCCAACGTCCTGACTTTC. Translation gives CASSLWTGETGANVLTF.

The chain uses TRBV6-9 and TRBJ2-6; D uncertain. Germline-derived CDR1 and CDR2 are MNHGY and SVAAGI. The V end was cut by 3 bases, the J end by 0 bases, with 15 bases between. The CDR3 consists of 18 residues. DNA of the CDR3: TGTGCCAGCAGTTACCCCGCAGCAGCTGGCTCTGGGGCCAACGTCCTGACTTTC. Its translation is CASSYPAAAGSGANVLTF.

This clone has just a few counts. This CDR3 reads CASSFFPFEQGITDTQYF. CDR3 nucleotides: TGTGCCAGCAGTTTCTTCCCATTTGAACAGGGAATCACAGATACGCAGTATTTT. The rearrangement joins TRBV27 to TRBJ2-3; possible D gene TRBD1, 6 bases. The CDR3 contains 18 residues. V was shortened by 3 bases and J by 2 bases, with 21 bases between the two germline ends. The germline gives CDR1 MNHEY, CDR2 SMNVEV (reference sequence).